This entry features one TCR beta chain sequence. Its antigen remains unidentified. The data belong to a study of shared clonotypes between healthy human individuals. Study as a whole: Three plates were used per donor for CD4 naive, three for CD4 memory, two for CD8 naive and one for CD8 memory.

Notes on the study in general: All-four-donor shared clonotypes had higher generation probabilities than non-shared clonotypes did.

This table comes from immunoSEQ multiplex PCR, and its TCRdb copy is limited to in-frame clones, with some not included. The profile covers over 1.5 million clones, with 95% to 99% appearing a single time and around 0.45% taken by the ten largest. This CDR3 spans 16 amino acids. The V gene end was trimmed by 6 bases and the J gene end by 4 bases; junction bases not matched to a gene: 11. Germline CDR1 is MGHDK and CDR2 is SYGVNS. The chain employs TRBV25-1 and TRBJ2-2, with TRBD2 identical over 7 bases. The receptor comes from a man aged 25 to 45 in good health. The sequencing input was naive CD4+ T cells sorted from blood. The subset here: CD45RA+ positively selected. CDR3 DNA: TGTGCCAGCAGCCAAGGGGCTAGCGGTTCCACCGGGGAGCTGTTTTTT. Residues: CASSQGASGSTGELFF. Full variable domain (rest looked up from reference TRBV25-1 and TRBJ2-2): EADIYQTPRYLVIGTGKKITLECSQTMGHDKMYWYQQDPGMELHLIHYSYGVNSTEKGDLSSESTVSRIRTEHFPLTLESARPSHTSQYLCASSQGASGSTGELFFGEGSRLTVL.